This T cell receptor beta chain emerged from a study of Ad26.COV2.S vaccination and SARS-CoV-2 variants. Study observations and caveats: After vaccination, reports described spike-specific CD8+ and CD4+ T cell responses as showing substantial breadth.

Note on this clone: No antigen is known for it.

Sequencing was performed with immunoSEQ multiplex PCR; in TCRdb, only in-frame clones are kept and a portion is missing. The data hold 330,000 or so clones, with about 90% observed a single time. The CDR3 has 13 residues. CDR1 is SGHDT, CDR2 YYEEEE, per germline. Between the trimmed V and J ends, which lost 5 bases and 4 bases, there was a span of 11 bases. Indicated treatment: about 20 received Ad26.COV2.S at low or high dose, single or two shots; several received placebo; per-sample allocation not given. It was on day 63 after the first vaccine or placebo injection that samples were taken. Boston hosted the donor, who was an adult aged 18-55 years.

The chain combines TRBV5-6 with TRBJ2-3; D may be TRBD2 (7 bases). This receptor was identified in a person aged 18-65 years who received the Ad26.COV2.S COVID-19 vaccine or a placebo. The sample was peripheral blood, taken in a trial of Ad26.COV2.S vaccine versus placebo. CDR3 DNA sequence: TGTGCCAGCAGTGGGGGGGCGGCAGATACGCAGTATTTT. Protein product: CASSGGAADTQYF. Full variable domain (remainder filled in from reference TRBV5-6 and TRBJ2-3): DAGVTQSPTHLIKTRGQQVTLRCSPKSGHDTVSWYQQALGQGPQFIFQYYEEEERQRGNFPDRFSGHQFPNYSSELNVNALLLGDSALYLCASSGGAADTQYFGPGTRLTVL.